The rows below give T cell receptor beta chains drawn from one sample of a study of T cell repertoires in urothelial bladder cancer. Sequencing used immunoSEQ multiplex PCR; TCRdb keeps in-frame clones, though not all of them. The data show about 11,000 clones, with around two thirds seen just once and around 6.5% held by the top ten. Sequenced sample: tumor-infiltrating cells from bladder cancer. These receptors came from a human donor with a benign inflammatory bladder lesion. Each CDR3 is given with its conserved first and last residue. Clone sizes are given selectively: once, few, many, or a class where the clone is expanded.

14	NA	TRBV9	TRBJ2-3	CASSGVRPTDTQYF
13	NA	TRBV9	TRBJ1-6	CASSKDGYSPLHF
11	few	TRBV20-1	TRBJ2-1	CSVTIINEQFF
13	NA	TRBV6-6	TRBJ2-4	CASSRGDKNIQYF
14	NA	TRBV6-5	TRBJ2-1	CASRPGLAYNEQFF
12	large	TRBV13	TRBJ2-1	CASSPGRVEQFF
15	NA	TRBV27	TRBJ2-3	CASSPYPGSTDTQYF
15	NA	TRBV28	TRBJ1-4	CASSLSLGEIEKLFF
17	NA	TRBV7-6	TRBJ2-1	CASSLAGSGLARGEQFF
17	NA	TRBV7-9	TRBJ1-5	CASSYGAAANSNQPQHF
12	NA	TRBV6-6	TRBJ2-7	CASSLDGYEQYF
15	NA	TRBV23-1	TRBJ2-1	CASSHRDHRYNEQFF
15	NA	TRBV30	TRBJ2-5	CAWSVRPGDGETQYF
17	NA	TRBV12-2	TRBJ2-2	CASRFIPWQDGTGELFF
18	NA	TRBV9	TRBJ2-2	CASSVGGGGRLYTGELFF
16	NA	TRBV9	TRBJ2-2	CASSVAVTADTGELFF
14	few	TRBV11-2	TRBJ1-6	CASSLNRGGSPLHF
13	NA	TRBV2	TRBJ2-7	CASLRDQHYEQYF
15	NA	TRBV6-6	TRBJ2-1	CASSRTSGDYNEQFF
16	NA	TRBV7-6	TRBJ2-7	CASSRPRGDSSYEQYF
16	NA	TRBV5-1	TRBJ1-5	CASSLRTGGINQPQHF
13	NA	TRBV9	TRBJ2-7	CASSPSGGYEQYF
15	NA	TRBV5-1	TRBJ1-2	CASSLGSAGVYGYTF
14	NA	TRBV18	TRBJ1-3	CASSGSGSGNTIYF
13	NA	TRBV29-1	TRBJ2-2	CSVDGGNTGELFF
14	NA	TRBV6-5	TRBJ2-7	CASSPSRVLGEQYF
11	NA	TRBV6-6	TRBJ2-1	CASSYSTEQFF
14	NA	TRBV5-1	TRBJ2-7	CASSFRGRPYEQYF